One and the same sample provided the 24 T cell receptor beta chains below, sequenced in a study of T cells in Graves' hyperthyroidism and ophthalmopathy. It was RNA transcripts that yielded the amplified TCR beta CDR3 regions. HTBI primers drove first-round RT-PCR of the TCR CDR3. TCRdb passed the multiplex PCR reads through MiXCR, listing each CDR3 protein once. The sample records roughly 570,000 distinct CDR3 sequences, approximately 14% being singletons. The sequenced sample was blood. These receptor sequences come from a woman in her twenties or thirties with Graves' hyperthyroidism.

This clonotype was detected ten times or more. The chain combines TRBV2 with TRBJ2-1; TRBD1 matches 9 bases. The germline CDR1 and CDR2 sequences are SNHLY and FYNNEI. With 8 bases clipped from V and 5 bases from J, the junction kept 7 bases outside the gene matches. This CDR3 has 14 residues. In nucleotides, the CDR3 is TGTGCCAGCGGGACAGGGATGACCAACAATGAGCAGTTCTTC. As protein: CASGTGMTNNEQFF. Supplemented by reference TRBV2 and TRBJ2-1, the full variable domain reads EPEVTQTPSHQVTQMGQEVILRCVPISNHLYFYWYRQILGQKVEFLVSFYNNEISEKSEIFDDQFSVERPDGSNFTLKIRSTKLEDSAMYFCASGTGMTNNEQFFGPGTRLTVL.

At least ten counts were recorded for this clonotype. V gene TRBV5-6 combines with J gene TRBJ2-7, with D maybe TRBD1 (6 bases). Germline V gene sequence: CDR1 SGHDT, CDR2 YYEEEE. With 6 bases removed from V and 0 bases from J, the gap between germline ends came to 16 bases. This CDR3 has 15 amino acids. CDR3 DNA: TGTGCCAGCACCCAGGGGAAGTGGGGCTCCTACGAGCAGTACTTC. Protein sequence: CASTQGKWGSYEQYF.

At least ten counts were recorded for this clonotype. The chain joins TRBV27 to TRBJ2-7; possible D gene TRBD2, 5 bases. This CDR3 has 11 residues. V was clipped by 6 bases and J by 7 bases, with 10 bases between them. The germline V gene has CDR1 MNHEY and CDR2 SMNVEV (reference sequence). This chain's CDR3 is CASSNQREQYF. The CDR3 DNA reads TGTGCCAGCAGCAACCAGCGGGAGCAGTACTTC.

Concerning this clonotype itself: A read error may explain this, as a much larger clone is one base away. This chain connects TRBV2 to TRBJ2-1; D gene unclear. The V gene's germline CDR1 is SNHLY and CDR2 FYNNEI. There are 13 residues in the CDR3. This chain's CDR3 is CASTPRPSNERFF. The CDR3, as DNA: TGTGCCAGCACCCCTAGGCCCTCCAATGAGCGGTTCTTC. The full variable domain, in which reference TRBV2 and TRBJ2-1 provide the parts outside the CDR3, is EPEVTQTPSHQVTQMGQEVILRCVPISNHLYFYWYRQILGQKVEFLVSFYNNEISEKSEIFDDQFSVERPDGSNFTLKIRSTKLEDSAMYFCASTPRPSNERFFGPGTRLTVL.

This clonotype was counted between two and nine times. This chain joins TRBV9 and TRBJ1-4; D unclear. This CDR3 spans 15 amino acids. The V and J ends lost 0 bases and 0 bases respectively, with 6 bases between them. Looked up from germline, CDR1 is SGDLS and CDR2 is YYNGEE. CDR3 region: CASSVDGTTNEKLFF. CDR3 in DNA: TGTGCCAGCAGCGTAGACGGGACAACTAATGAAAAACTGTTTTTT.

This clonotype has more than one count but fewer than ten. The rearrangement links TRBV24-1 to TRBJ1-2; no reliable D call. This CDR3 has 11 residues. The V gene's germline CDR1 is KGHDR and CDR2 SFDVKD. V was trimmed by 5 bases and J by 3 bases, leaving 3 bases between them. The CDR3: CATSGDYGYTF. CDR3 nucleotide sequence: TGTGCCACCAGTGGGGACTATGGCTACACCTTC.

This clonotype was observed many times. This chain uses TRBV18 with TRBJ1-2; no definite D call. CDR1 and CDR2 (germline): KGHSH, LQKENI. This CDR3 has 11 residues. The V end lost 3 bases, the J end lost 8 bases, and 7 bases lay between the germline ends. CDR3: CASSPQNGYTF. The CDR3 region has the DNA TGTGCCAGCTCACCCCAAAACGGCTACACCTTC.

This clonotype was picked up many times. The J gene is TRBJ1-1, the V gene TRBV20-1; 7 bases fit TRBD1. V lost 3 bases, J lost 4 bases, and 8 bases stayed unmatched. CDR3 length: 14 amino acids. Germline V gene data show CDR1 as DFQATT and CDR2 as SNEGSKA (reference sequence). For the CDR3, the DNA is TGCAGTGCTAGTGTCCCTACAGGGGTCACTGAAGCTTTCTTT. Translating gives CSASVPTGVTEAFF.

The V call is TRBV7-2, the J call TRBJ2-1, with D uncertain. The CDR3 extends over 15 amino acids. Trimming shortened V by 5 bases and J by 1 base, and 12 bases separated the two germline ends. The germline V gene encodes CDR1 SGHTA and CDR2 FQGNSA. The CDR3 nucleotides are TGTGCCAGCAGCATATCTTGGGAATCCTACAATGAGCAGTTCTTC. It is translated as CASSISWESYNEQFF.

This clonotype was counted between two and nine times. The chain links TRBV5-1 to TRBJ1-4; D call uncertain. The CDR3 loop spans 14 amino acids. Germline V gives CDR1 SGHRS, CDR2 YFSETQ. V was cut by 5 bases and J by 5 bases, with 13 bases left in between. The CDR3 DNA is TGCGCCAGCAGTCGGGGATATGAGAATGAAAAACTGTTTTTT. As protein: CASSRGYENEKLFF.

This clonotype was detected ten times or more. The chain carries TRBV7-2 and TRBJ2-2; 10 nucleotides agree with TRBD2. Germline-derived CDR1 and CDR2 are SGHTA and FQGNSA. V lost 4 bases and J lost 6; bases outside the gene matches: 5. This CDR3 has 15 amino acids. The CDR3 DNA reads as TGTGCCAGCAGCTCACGAAGCGGGAGGGCCGGGGAGCTGTTTTTT. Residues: CASSSRSGRAGELFF.

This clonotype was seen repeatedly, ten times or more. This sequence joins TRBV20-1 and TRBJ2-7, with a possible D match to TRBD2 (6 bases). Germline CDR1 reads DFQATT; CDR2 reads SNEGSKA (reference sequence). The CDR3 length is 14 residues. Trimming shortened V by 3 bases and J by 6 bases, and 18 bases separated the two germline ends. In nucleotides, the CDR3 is TGCAGTGCTAGGCCCGACACGGGACTGGTCGAGCAGTACTTC. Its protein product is CSARPDTGLVEQYF.

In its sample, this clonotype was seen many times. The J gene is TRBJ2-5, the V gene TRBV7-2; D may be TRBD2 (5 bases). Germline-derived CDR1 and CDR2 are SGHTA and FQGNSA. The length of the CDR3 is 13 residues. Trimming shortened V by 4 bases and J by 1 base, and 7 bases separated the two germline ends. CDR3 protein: CASSSSGQETQYF. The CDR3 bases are TGTGCCAGCAGCTCGAGCGGCCAAGAGACCCAGTACTTC.

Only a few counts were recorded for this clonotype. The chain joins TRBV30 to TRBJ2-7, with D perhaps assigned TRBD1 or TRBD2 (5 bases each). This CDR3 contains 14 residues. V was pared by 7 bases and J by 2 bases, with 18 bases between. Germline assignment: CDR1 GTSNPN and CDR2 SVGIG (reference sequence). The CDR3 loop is CASRGDRAPYEQYF. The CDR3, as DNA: TGTGCCTCAAGAGGGGATCGCGCTCCCTACGAGCAGTACTTC.

CDR3 residues: CASSPNEQGLRSPLHF. The CDR3 DNA reads as TGTGCCAGCTCACCGAACGAACAGGGTTTACGTTCACCCCTCCACTTT. V is TRBV18 and J is TRBJ1-6, with D tentatively TRBD1 (6 bases). Per germline, CDR1 KGHSH and CDR2 LQKENI. V lost 3 bases, J lost 9 bases, and 18 bases lay in between. This CDR3 has 16 residues.

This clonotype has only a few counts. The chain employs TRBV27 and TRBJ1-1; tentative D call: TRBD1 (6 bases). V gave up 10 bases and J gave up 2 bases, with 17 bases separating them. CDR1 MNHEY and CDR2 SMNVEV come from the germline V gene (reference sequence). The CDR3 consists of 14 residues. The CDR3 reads CATDLRGPNTEAFF. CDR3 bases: TGTGCCACCGACCTCAGGGGCCCAAACACTGAAGCTTTCTTT.

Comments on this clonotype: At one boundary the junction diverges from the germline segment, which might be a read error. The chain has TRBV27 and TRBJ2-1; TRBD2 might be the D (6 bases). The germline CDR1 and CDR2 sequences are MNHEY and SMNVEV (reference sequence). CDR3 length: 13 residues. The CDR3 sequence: CAISAGPYNEQFF. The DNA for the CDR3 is TGTGCCATCAGTGCGGGGCCCTACAATGAGCAGTTCTTC.

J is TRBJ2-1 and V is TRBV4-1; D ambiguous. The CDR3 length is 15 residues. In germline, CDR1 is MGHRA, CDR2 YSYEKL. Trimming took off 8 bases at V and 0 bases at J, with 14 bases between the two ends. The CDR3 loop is CASGFTAGSYNEQFF. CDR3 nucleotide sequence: TGCGCCAGCGGATTTACGGCAGGCTCCTACAATGAGCAGTTCTTC.

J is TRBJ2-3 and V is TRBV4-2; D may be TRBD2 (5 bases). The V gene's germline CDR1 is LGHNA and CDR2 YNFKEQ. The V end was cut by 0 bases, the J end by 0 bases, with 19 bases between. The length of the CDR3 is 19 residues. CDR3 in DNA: TGTGCCAGCAGCCAAGAAGTCTTCCCCAGCGGCTCTAGCACAGATACGCAGTATTTT. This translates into CASSQEVFPSGSSTDTQYF.

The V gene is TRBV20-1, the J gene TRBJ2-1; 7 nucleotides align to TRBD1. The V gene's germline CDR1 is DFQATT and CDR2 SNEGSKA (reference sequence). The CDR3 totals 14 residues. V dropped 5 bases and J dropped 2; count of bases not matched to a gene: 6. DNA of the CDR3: TGCAGTGCTGACACAGGGGCCGCCTACAATGAGCAGTTCTTC. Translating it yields CSADTGAAYNEQFF.

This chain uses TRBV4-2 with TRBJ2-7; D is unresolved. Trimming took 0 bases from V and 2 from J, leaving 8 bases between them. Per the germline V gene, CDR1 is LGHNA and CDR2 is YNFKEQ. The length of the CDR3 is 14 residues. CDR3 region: CASSQDGQAYEQYF. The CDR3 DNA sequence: TGTGCCAGCAGCCAAGACGGCCAGGCCTACGAGCAGTACTTC.

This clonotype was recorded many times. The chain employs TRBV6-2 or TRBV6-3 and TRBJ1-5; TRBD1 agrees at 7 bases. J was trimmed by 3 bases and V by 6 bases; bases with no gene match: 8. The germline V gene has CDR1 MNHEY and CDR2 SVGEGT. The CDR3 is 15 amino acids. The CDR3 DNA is TGTGCCAGCAGCAACGGAGACAGGGCCAATCAGCCCCAGCATTTT. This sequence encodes CASSNGDRANQPQHF.

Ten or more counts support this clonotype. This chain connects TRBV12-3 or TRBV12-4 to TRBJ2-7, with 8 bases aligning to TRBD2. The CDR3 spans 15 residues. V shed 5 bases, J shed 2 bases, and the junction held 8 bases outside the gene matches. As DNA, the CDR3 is TGTGCCAGCAGTCCAGCGGGAGTGATCGCCTACGAGCAGTACTTC. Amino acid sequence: CASSPAGVIAYEQYF.

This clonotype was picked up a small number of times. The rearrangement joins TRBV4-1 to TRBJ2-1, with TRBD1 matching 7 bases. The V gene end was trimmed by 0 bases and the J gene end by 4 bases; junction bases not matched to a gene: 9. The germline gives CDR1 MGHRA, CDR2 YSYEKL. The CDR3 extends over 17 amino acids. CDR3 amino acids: CASSQETTGTAYNEQFF. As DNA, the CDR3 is TGCGCCAGCAGCCAAGAAACCACGGGGACAGCTTACAATGAGCAGTTCTTC.